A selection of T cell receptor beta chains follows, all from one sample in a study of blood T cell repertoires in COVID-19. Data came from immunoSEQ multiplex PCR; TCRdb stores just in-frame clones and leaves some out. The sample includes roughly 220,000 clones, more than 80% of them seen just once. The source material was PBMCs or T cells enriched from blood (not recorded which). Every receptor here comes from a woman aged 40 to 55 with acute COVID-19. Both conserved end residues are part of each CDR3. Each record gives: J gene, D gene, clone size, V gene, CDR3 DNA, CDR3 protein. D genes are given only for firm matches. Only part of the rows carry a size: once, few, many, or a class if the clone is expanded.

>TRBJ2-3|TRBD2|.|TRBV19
TGTGCCAGTAGTATAGGGCTAGCGGGGGGGACAGATACGCAGTATTTT
CASSIGLAGGTDTQYF
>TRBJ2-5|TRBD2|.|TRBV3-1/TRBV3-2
TGTGCCAGCAGCCAAGGCCCTAGCGGGGGGGGCCAAGAGACCCAGTACTTC
CASSQGPSGGGQETQYF
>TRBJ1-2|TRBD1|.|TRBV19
TGTGCCAGTACCCAGGGGGCTCGCAATACTTTAGCTAACTATGGCTACACCTTC
CASTQGARNTLANYGYTF
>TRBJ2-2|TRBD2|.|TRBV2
TGTGCCAGCATATTACCGAGACTAGCGGGGGGGAAGAACACCGGGGAGCTGTTTTTT
CASILPRLAGGKNTGELFF
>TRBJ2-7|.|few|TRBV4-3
TGCGCCAGCAGCCAAGATTCCAAGGGGCCTTCCTACGAGCAGTACTTC
CASSQDSKGPSYEQYF
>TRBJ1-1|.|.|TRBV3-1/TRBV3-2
TGTGCCAGCAGCCCCTTGCTTAGGTTCGAGAGGGCTTTCTTT
CASSPLLRFERAFF
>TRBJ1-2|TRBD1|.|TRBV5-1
TGCGCCAGCAGCATATCCGGGACAGGGAATGGCTACACCTTC
CASSISGTGNGYTF
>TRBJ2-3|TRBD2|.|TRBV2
TGTGCCAGCAGTGAGCTAGCGGGGTCGGACTGGGATACGCAGTATTTT
CASSELAGSDWDTQYF
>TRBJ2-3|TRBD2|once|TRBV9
TGTGCCAGCAGCGTAGACGGACTAGCTTCAGATACGCAGTATTTT
CASSVDGLASDTQYF
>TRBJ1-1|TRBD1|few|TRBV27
TGTGCCAGCAGTAGGGACAGGGAGGGCACTGAAGCTTTCTTT
CASSRDREGTEAFF
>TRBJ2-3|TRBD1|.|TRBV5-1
TGCGCCAGCTCGACAGGGGGCCATACAGATACGCAGTATTTT
CASSTGGHTDTQYF
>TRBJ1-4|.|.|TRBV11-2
TGTGCCAGCAGCTCGTCCAGGGCACTTAATGAAAAACTGTTTTTT
CASSSSRALNEKLFF
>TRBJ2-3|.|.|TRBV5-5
TGTGCCAGCAGCTTGGGAGGGTTTGTTTGGACCACAGATACGCAGTATTTT
CASSLGGFVWTTDTQYF
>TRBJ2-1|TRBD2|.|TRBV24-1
TGTGCCACCAGTGATGTGACTAGCGGGGGAGTCAATGAGCAGTTCTTC
CATSDVTSGGVNEQFF
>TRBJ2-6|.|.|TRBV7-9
TGTGCCAGCAGCTTTACGGGTGGTGGGGCCAACGTCCTGACTTTC
CASSFTGGGANVLTF
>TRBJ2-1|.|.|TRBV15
TGTGCCACCAGCCCGCGACAGGTTAACAATGAGCAGTTCTTC
CATSPRQVNNEQFF
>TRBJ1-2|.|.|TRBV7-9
TGTGCCAGCAAAGCCCTCGGGCAGGGTGGGGACTATGGCTACACCTTC
CASKALGQGGDYGYTF
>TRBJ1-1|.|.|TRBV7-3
TGTGCCAGCAGCTTAACGGTCGGCAGGGGTCTCGCTGAAGCTTTCTTT
CASSLTVGRGLAEAFF
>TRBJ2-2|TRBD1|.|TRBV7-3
TGTGCCAGCAGCCCCTTAGGGACAGGACCCGGGGAGCTGTTTTTT
CASSPLGTGPGELFF
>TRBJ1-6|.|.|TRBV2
TGTGCCAGCACCGGAGCGACCAATAATTCACCCCTCCACTTT
CASTGATNNSPLHF
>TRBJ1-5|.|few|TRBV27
TGTGCCAGCAGTTTATCGGTACAGGGTGGCAATCAGCCCCAGCATTTT
CASSLSVQGGNQPQHF
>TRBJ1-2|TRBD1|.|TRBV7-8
TGTGCCAGCAGCCAATTGACAGGGGCTTTGAACTATGGCTACACCTTC
CASSQLTGALNYGYTF
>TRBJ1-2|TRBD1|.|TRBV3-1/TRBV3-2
TGTGCCAGCAGCACCCCTAGGACAGGGGGGGATGGCTACACCTTC
CASSTPRTGGDGYTF
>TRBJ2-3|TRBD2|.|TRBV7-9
TGTGCCAGCAGCTTAAGCGGGGGGAACACAGATACGCAGTATTTT
CASSLSGGNTDTQYF
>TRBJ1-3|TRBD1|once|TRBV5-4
TGTGCCAGCAGCCCCGCAGGGACAGGGGCCTCTGGAAACACCATATATTTT
CASSPAGTGASGNTIYF
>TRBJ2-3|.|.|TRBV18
TGTGCCAGCTCACGAGACTATTCTAGAACAGATACGCAGTATTTT
CASSRDYSRTDTQYF
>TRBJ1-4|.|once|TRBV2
TGTGCCAGCACCCGAGGGAGAGGGCTTGAAAAACTGTTTTTT
CASTRGRGLEKLFF
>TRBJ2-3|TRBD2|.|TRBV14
TGTGCCAGCAGCCGCGGACTAGCGGGCACAGATACGCAGTATTTT
CASSRGLAGTDTQYF
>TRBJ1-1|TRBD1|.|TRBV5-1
TGCGCCAGCAGCTTGACAGGGGATCGCACTGAAGCTTTCTTT
CASSLTGDRTEAFF
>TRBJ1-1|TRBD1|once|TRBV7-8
TGTGCCAGCAGCTTAGTTGGGACAGTCACTGAAGCTTTCTTT
CASSLVGTVTEAFF
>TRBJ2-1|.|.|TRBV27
TGTGCCAGCAGTTTAAATTGGCAGTACAATGAGCAGTTCTTC
CASSLNWQYNEQFF
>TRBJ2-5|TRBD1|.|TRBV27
TGTGCCAGCAGGAGACAGGGTCGAGGAGAGACCCAGTACTTC
CASRRQGRGETQYF
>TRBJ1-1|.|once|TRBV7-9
TGTGCCAGCAGCTTCGGACAGGAAGCTTTCTTT
CASSFGQEAFF
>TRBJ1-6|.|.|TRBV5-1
TGCGCCAGCAGCCCGGGACTTTTAAATTCACCCCTCCACTTT
CASSPGLLNSPLHF
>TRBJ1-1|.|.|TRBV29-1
TGCAGCTCAACAGGGTGGGGAAAAGCTTTCTTT
CSSTGWGKAFF
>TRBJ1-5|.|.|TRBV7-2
TGTGCCAGCAGCTCCGTGGCTAGGAGTCAGCCCCAGCATTTT
CASSSVARSQPQHF
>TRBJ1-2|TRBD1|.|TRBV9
TGTGCCAGCAGCGCAGAGTGGCAGGGGGCTGTGTATGGCTACACCTTC
CASSAEWQGAVYGYTF
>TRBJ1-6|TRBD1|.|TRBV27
TGTGCCAGCAGTTTGCGGGACAGGAGAAGCTCCTATAATTCACCCCTCCACTTT
CASSLRDRRSSYNSPLHF
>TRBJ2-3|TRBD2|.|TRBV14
TGTGCCAGCAGCCATATAGCGGGGGGACTGACAGATACGCAGTATTTT
CASSHIAGGLTDTQYF
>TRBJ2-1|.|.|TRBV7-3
TGTGCCAGCAGCTCTCCCGCAGGGCAGGGCCACTACAATGAGCAGTTCTTC
CASSSPAGQGHYNEQFF
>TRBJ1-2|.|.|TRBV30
TGTGCCTGGAGTGTACAGGCCAGTCTCTCCGGCTACACCTTC
CAWSVQASLSGYTF
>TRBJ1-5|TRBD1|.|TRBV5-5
TGTGCCAGCAGCCCGGGGAGGGACAGGGGATGGAATCAGCCCCAGCATTTT
CASSPGRDRGWNQPQHF
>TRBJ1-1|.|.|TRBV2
TGTGCCAGCAGTGCCCAGGCGATGAACACTGAAGCTTTCTTT
CASSAQAMNTEAFF
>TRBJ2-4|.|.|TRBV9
TGTGCCAGCAGCGTAGATCTGGGGGCAGGGGTCAAAAACATTCAGTACTTC
CASSVDLGAGVKNIQYF
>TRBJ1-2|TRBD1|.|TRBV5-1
TGCGCCAGCAGCGGGGGCGGGACAGCCTACTATGGCTACACCTTC
CASSGGGTAYYGYTF
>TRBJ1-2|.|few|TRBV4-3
TGCGCCAGCAGCCAGGGCGGGAACTATGGCTACACCTTC
CASSQGGNYGYTF
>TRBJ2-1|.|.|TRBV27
TGTGCCAGCAGCCGTACAGGGTTCCAAGAGCAGTTCTTC
CASSRTGFQEQFF
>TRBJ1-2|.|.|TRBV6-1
TGTGCCAGCAGTGAAGCCAGGGGTTATGGCTACACCTTC
CASSEARGYGYTF
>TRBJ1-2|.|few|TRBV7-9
TGTGCCAGCAGCCCCCCCCAGGGAGGCTACACCTTC
CASSPPQGGYTF
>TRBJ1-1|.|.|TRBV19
TGTGCCAGTAGTAATCAGGGGAACACTGAAGCTTTCTTT
CASSNQGNTEAFF
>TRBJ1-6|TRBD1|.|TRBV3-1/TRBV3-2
TGTGCCAGCAGCCCGACAACCGGGACAGGGAACTCACCCCTCCACTTT
CASSPTTGTGNSPLHF
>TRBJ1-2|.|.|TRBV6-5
TGTGCCAGCAGGACCCCAGGGCTAGGTGGCTACACCTTC
CASRTPGLGGYTF